The 23 T cell receptor beta chains below all came from one sample that was sequenced in a study of post-analysis software for immune sequencing data. The library was made from cDNA and included unique molecular identifiers. MiXCR, applied by TCRdb to the PCR reads, yields one record per CDR3 protein. The sample yields roughly 160,000 distinct CDR3 sequences, 36% seen once. This material consisted of blood, taken after autologous hematopoietic stem cell transplantation. These receptors were collected from a girl between 10 and 17 years old with multiple sclerosis.

The CDR3 nucleotides are TGCGCCAGCAGCCAAGATTGGCAGCGGGGTCAGCTCCGGCGGTACATTCAGTACTTC. Residues: CASSQDWQRGQLRRYIQYF. The chain has TRBV4-3 and TRBJ2-4; 7 bases are shared with TRBD2. Germline-derived CDR1 and CDR2 are LGHNA and YSLEER. The CDR3 consists of 19 residues. The V gene end was trimmed by 0 bases and the J gene end by 8 bases; junction bases not matched to a gene: 19.

This clonotype was seen at least ten times. This chain connects TRBV6-2 or TRBV6-3 to TRBJ2-6, with D unresolved. This CDR3 is 15 amino acids long. From germline, CDR1 is MNHEY and CDR2 SVGEGT. V was trimmed by 6 bases and J by 0 bases, leaving 9 bases between them. CDR3 nucleotide sequence: TGTGCCAGCAGCTTGACTGGCTCTGGGGCCAACGTCCTGACTTTC. This gives the protein CASSLTGSGANVLTF.

The CDR3 nucleotides are TGCGCCAGCAGCTCATACAGGGAATCCCACGAGCAGTACTTC. Amino acids: CASSSYRESHEQYF. The V gene is TRBV5-1, the J gene TRBJ2-4; TRBD1 might be the D (6 bases). The DNA end is more similar to TRBJ2-7, so the J call may be wrong. The CDR3 covers 14 residues. Per the germline V gene, CDR1 is SGHRS and CDR2 is YFSETQ.

V usage is TRBV4-2 and J usage is TRBJ1-1; D gene uncertain. The CDR3 is 16 amino acids. Trimming removed 4 bases at V and 3 bases at J, with 18 bases between. The V gene's germline CDR1 is LGHNA and CDR2 YNFKEQ. The CDR3 sequence: CASSPRSRAKDTEAFF. The CDR3, as DNA: TGTGCCAGCAGCCCCCGATCGAGGGCGAAAGACACTGAAGCTTTCTTT.

The chain employs TRBV20-1 and TRBJ2-2, with D perhaps matching TRBD2 (5 bases). V was pared by 8 bases and J by 8 bases, with 21 bases between. Germline loops: CDR1 DFQATT, CDR2 SNEGSKA (reference sequence). There are 14 residues in the CDR3. The CDR3 region has the DNA TGCAGTAGCCTGATTGGGAGAATGGGTGGGGAGCTGTTTTTT. It encodes CSSLIGRMGGELFF.

The chain couples TRBV2 to TRBJ2-1; D gene ambiguous. There are 20 residues in the CDR3. The germline V and J ends were trimmed by 3 bases and 4 bases, with 28 bases remaining between them. The germline V gene has CDR1 SNHLY and CDR2 FYNNEI. CDR3 bases: TGTGCCAGCAGTGATAGCCGGTACAGACCTGGGTGGGCGCAGTACAATGAGCAGTTCTTC. Its protein is CASSDSRYRPGWAQYNEQFF.

The chain uses TRBV20-1 and TRBJ1-1; 12 positions agree with TRBD1. Germline assignment: CDR1 DFQATT and CDR2 SNEGSKA (reference sequence). The CDR3 runs to 15 residues. The J segment lost 3 bases and the V segment lost 4 bases, leaving 6 bases of the junction unmatched. This CDR3 is CSATGQGAADTEAFF. In DNA, the CDR3 is TGCAGTGCTACGGGACAGGGGGCAGCGGACACTGAAGCTTTCTTT.

This rearrangement joins TRBV24-1 to TRBJ2-5, with D possibly being TRBD1 or TRBD2 (5 bases each). CDR1 KGHDR and CDR2 SFDVKD come from the germline V gene. The CDR3 is 14 amino acids. V dropped 7 bases and J dropped 1 base, with 12 bases sitting between them. The DNA of the CDR3 is TGTGCCACCAGCCCGAAGGGGAGCCAAGAGACCCAGTACTTC. This gives the protein CATSPKGSQETQYF.

This sequence joins TRBV6-2 or TRBV6-3 and TRBJ2-1; no definite D call. The CDR3 is made up of 14 amino acids. Trimming removed 2 bases from V and 6 bases from J, with 11 bases in between. The germline V gene has CDR1 MNHEY and CDR2 SVGEGT. In nucleotides, the CDR3 is TGTGCCAGCAGTTACGAACGAAGGGTCAATGAGCAGTTCTTC. Encoded protein: CASSYERRVNEQFF.

This clonotype was detected ten times or more. This chain links TRBV12-3 or TRBV12-4 with TRBJ2-6, with a tentative D call TRBD2 (5 bases). Trimming took 7 bases from V and 0 from J, leaving 16 bases between them. The CDR3 sequence is 17 residues long. CDR3: CASTIWLAPSGANVLTF. The CDR3 DNA reads as TGTGCCAGCACCATTTGGCTAGCCCCCTCTGGGGCCAACGTCCTGACTTTC.

This clonotype was seen only a few times. The chain uses TRBV5-1 and TRBJ2-5, with TRBD2 matching over 10 bases. The J segment lost 4 bases and the V segment lost 0 bases, leaving 3 bases of the junction unmatched. Germline CDR1 reads SGHRS; CDR2 reads YFSETQ. This CDR3 region has 15 residues. CDR3 DNA: TGCGCCAGCAGCTTGGCTTGGACTAGCGGAGAGACCCAGTACTTC. As protein: CASSLAWTSGETQYF.

V gene TRBV5-1 combines with J gene TRBJ2-6; D not resolved. Trimming pared 1 base from V and 0 bases from J, leaving 8 bases between. CDR1 and CDR2 (germline): SGHRS, YFSETQ. The CDR3 totals 16 residues. CDR3 sequence: CASSLQESSGANVLTF. For the CDR3, the DNA is TGCGCCAGCAGCTTGCAGGAAAGCTCTGGGGCCAACGTCCTGACTTTC.

This clonotype was detected only a few times. The chain has TRBV28 and TRBJ2-1, with 9 bases aligning to TRBD2. The germline V gene encodes CDR1 MDHEN and CDR2 SYDVKM. CDR3 length: 13 residues. J gave up 6 bases and V 7 bases, and 4 bases lay outside the gene matches. DNA for the CDR3: TGTGCCAGCATGCGGGGGGGGATCAATGAGCAGTTCTTC. Protein sequence: CASMRGGINEQFF.

This chain connects TRBV19 to TRBJ1-1; a possible D gene is TRBD1 (6 bases). From germline, CDR1 is LNHDA and CDR2 SQIVND (reference sequence). The V end lost 9 bases, the J end lost 1 base, and 12 bases lay between the germline ends. The CDR3 totals 13 residues. The CDR3, as DNA: TGTGCCAGCCAGGGGACGGGGAACACTGAAGCTTTCTTT. Residues: CASQGTGNTEAFF.

The chain uses TRBV10-3 and TRBJ2-1, with 13 bases that match TRBD2. The length of the CDR3 is 19 residues. V was pared by 6 bases and J by 8 bases, with 19 bases of the junction left unmatched. Germline CDR1 reads ENHRY; CDR2 reads SYGVKD. The CDR3 DNA is TGTGCCATCAGAGACACCATCCCGGGACTAGCGGGGAGTGGCGATGAGCAGTTCTTC. As protein: CAIRDTIPGLAGSGDEQFF.

This clonotype was found a few times. The V gene is TRBV20-1, the J gene TRBJ2-7, with 12 bases matching TRBD2. The CDR3 has 13 amino acids. The junction had 6 bases not matched to a gene; V was cut back by 3 bases and J by 9 bases. Germline CDR1 and CDR2: DFQATT and SNEGSKA (reference sequence). The CDR3 DNA is TGCAGTGCTAGGGTGACTAGCGGGGGCGGGCAGTACTTC. Translated: CSARVTSGGGQYF.

The chain is built from TRBV7-3 and TRBJ2-1; TRBD2 aligns across 10 bases. The trim removed 6 bases at V and 1 base at J, leaving 6 bases unmatched. The germline V gene encodes CDR1 SGHTA and CDR2 FQGTGA. The CDR3 consists of 16 residues. The CDR3 is CASSPSGSRSYNEQFF. CDR3 in DNA: TGTGCCAGCAGTCCTAGCGGGAGTAGGTCCTACAATGAGCAGTTCTTC.

A few counts support this clonotype. The chain employs TRBV20-1 and TRBJ2-7, with TRBD1 identical over 9 bases. The V segment lost 5 bases and the J segment 3 bases; nucleotides outside the gene matches: 2. The CDR3 contains 12 residues. Germline V gene lookup returns CDR1 DFQATT and CDR2 SNEGSKA (reference sequence). The DNA of the CDR3 is TGCAGTGCTGGACAGGGGATCTACGAGCAGTACTTC. Amino acid sequence: CSAGQGIYEQYF.

This clonotype was observed a few times. The chain recombines TRBV12-3 or TRBV12-4 with TRBJ2-7; D call uncertain. V lost 3 bases and J lost 0, with 9 bases in between. CDR3 size: 14 residues. In DNA, the CDR3 is TGTGCCAGCAGTTTCCGTATGAGCTCCTACGAGCAGTACTTC. Translating it yields CASSFRMSSYEQYF.

This clonotype has a single count. Since a much larger clone is just one base distant, this may be a read error. This chain links TRBV3-1 with TRBJ1-2; possible D gene TRBD1, 6 bases. This CDR3 region has 15 residues. Deletions cut 4 bases from V and 4 bases from J, with 16 bases between. Germline V gene data show CDR1 as LGHDT and CDR2 as YNNKEL (reference sequence). The CDR3 loop reads CASSPCMQGSYGYTF. CDR3 bases: TGTGCCAGCAGCCCCTGTATGCAGGGGAGCTATGGCTACACCTTC.

Regarding this clonotype: This may be a read error: a much more frequent sequence differs by one nucleotide. The chain couples TRBV28 to TRBJ2-7; possible D gene TRBD2, 5 bases. In germline, CDR1 is MDHEN, CDR2 SYDVKM. The length of the CDR3 is 12 residues. The V end was cut by 4 bases, the J end by 2 bases, with 6 bases between. CDR3 DNA sequence: TGTGCCAGCAGTTCCGGGGCCTACGAGCAGTACTTC. Protein product: CASSSGAYEQYF.

The chain uses TRBV10-3 and TRBJ1-2; 8 nucleotides align to TRBD1. Germline lookup yields CDR1 ENHRY and CDR2 SYGVKD. The V segment lost 2 bases and the J segment 7 bases; nucleotides outside the gene matches: 9. The CDR3 sequence is 15 residues long. The CDR3 loop reads CAISEPGQGGGGYTF. Here the CDR3 DNA reads TGTGCCATCAGTGAGCCCGGACAGGGAGGTGGTGGCTACACCTTC.

This clonotype was seen only a few times. The chain couples TRBV18 to TRBJ2-3, with 9 bases fitting TRBD1. The CDR3 consists of 16 residues. Germline CDR1 is KGHSH and CDR2 is LQKENI. Unmatched junction bases numbered 9, after V lost 1 base and J lost 7 bases. The CDR3 protein is CASSPLGQGQRNTQYF. The DNA for the CDR3 is TGTGCCAGCTCACCACTCGGACAGGGGCAGAGGAATACGCAGTATTTT.